The clone carrying this T cell receptor beta chain showed up just a few times. The sample originates from a study of T-cell reconstitution after alpha-beta-depleted transplantation in children. The library targeted TCRbeta and was prepared with unique molecular identifiers. TCRdb used MiXCR to reprocess the PCR reads, holding one entry per CDR3 protein. Of 400,000 to 500,000 distinct CDR3 sequences listed, approximately 11% were seen once; the top ten hold over 4.5%. The input for sequencing was PBMCs from the stem cell graft donor, taken from the stem cell graft. The source is a human donor who donated a stem cell graft to a child with acute myeloid leukemia.

CDR3: CASTSTRGGQFF. CDR3 coding DNA: TGTGCCAGCACCTCGACGCGGGGAGGGCAGTTCTTC. The chain employs TRBV11-2 and TRBJ2-1; maybe TRBD2 (6 bases). Germline V gene sequence: CDR1 SGHAT, CDR2 FQNNGV. V was cut by 7 bases and J by 12 bases, with 16 bases left in between. The CDR3 sequence is 12 residues long.